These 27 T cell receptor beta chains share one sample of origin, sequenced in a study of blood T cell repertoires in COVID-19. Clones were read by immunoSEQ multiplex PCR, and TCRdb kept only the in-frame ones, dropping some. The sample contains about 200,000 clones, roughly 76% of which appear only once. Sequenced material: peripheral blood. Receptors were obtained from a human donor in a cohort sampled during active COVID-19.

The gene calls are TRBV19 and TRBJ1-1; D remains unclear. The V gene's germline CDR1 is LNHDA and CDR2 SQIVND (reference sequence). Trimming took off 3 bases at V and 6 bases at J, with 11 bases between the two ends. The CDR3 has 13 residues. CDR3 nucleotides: TGTGCCAGTAGTATGGGGAGTTTTTCTGAAGCTTTCTTT. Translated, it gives CASSMGSFSEAFF. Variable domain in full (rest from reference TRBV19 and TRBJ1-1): DGGITQSPKYLFRKEGQNVTLSCEQNLNHDAMYWYRQDPGQGLRLIYYSQIVNDFQKGDIAEGYSVSREKKESFPLTVTSAQKNPTAFYLCASSMGSFSEAFFGQGTRLTVV.

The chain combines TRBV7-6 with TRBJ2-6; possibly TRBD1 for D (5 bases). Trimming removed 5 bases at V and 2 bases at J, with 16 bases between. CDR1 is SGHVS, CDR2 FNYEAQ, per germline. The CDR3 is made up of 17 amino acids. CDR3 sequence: CASSPRAGSAGANVLTF. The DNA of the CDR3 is TGTGCCAGCAGCCCTCGGGCAGGGTCGGCTGGGGCCAACGTCCTGACTTTC.

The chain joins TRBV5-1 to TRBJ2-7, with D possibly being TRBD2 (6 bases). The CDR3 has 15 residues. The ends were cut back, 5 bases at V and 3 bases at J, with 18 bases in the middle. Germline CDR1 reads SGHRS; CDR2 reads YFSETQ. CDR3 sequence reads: CASRVGLARHYEQYF. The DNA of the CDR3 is TGCGCCAGCAGGGTGGGGCTAGCGCGCCACTACGAGCAGTACTTC.

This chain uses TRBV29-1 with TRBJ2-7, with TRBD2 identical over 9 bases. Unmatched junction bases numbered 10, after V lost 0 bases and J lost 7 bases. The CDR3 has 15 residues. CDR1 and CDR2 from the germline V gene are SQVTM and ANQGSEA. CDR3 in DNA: TGCAGCGTTGAAGACGGGGAGCGGGGGGCAGGGGAGCAGTACTTC. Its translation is CSVEDGERGAGEQYF.

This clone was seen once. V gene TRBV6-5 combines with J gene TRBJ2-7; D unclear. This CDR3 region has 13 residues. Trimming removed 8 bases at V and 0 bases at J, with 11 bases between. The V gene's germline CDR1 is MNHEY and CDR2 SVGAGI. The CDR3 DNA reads TGTGCCAGCTCTAACTATCCCTCCTACGAGCAGTACTTC. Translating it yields CASSNYPSYEQYF.

CDR3 protein: CATHSAGELFF. The CDR3, as DNA: TGTGCCACCCACTCTGCCGGGGAGCTGTTTTTT. V usage is TRBV19 and J usage is TRBJ2-2; D unresolved. The V end was cut by 10 bases, the J end by 6 bases, with 9 bases between. The CDR3 has 11 residues. Germline CDR1 reads LNHDA; CDR2 reads SQIVND (reference sequence).

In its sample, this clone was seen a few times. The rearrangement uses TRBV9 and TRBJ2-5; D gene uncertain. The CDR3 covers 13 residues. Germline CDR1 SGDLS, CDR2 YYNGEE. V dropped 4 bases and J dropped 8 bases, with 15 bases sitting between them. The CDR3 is CASSLLLDSTQYF. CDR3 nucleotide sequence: TGTGCCAGCAGCTTGTTACTCGATAGCACCCAGTACTTC.

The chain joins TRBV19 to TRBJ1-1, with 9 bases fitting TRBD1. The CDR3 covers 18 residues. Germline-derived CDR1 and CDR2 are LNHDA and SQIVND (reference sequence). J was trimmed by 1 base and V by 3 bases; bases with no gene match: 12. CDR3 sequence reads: CASSMLSPGTGPNTEAFF. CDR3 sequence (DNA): TGTGCCAGTAGTATGTTGAGTCCCGGGACAGGGCCGAACACTGAAGCTTTCTTT.

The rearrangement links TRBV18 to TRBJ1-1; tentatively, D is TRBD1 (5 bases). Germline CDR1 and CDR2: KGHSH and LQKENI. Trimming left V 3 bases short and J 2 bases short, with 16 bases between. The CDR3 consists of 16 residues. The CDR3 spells CASSPTYLTANTEAFF. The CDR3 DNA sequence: TGTGCCAGCTCACCGACCTACTTGACAGCAAACACTGAAGCTTTCTTT.

The CDR3 reads CASSGSGLVGDTQYF. The CDR3 DNA sequence: TGTGCCAGCAGCGGTTCTGGACTAGTTGGCGATACGCAGTATTTT. V and J are TRBV9 and TRBJ2-3; 7 nucleotides align to TRBD2. Germline loops: CDR1 SGDLS, CDR2 YYNGEE. The CDR3 contains 15 residues. With 3 bases clipped from V and 6 bases from J, the junction kept 10 bases outside the gene matches. Complete variable domain (other parts from reference TRBV9 and TRBJ2-3): DSGVTQTPKHLITATGQRVTLRCSPRSGDLSVYWYQQSLDQGLQFLIQYYNGEERAKGNILERFSAQQFPDLHSELNLSSLELGDSALYFCASSGSGLVGDTQYFGPGTRLTVL.

The CDR3 coding sequence is TGCGCCAGCAGCCGCCCCGGGACTAGCGGATTCGGGGAGCAGTTCTTC. It is translated as CASSRPGTSGFGEQFF. The chain combines TRBV5-1 with TRBJ2-1, with 11 bases fitting TRBD2. CDR1 and CDR2 (germline): SGHRS, YFSETQ. This CDR3 is 16 amino acids long. Trimming took 4 bases from V and 10 from J; bases not matched to a gene: 13.

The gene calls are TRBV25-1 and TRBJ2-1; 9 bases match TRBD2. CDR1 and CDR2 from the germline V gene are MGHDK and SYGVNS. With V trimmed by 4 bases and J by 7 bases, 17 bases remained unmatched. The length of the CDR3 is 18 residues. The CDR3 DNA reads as TGTGCCAGCAGTGCAACCCGACTTCGTAGCGGGAGCTCGAATGAGCAGTTCTTC. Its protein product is CASSATRLRSGSSNEQFF.

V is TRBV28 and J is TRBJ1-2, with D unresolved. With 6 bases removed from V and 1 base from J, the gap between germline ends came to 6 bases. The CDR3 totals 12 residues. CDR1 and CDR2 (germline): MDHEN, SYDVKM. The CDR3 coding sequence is TGTGCCAGCAGCGGACTTAACTATGGCTACACCTTC. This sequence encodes CASSGLNYGYTF.

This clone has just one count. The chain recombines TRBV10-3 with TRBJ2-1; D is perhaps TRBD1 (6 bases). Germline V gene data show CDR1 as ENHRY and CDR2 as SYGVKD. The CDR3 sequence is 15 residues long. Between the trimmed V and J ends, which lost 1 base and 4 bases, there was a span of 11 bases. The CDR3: CAISEYGTLYNEQFF. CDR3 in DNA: TGTGCCATCAGTGAGTACGGGACACTTTACAATGAGCAGTTCTTC.

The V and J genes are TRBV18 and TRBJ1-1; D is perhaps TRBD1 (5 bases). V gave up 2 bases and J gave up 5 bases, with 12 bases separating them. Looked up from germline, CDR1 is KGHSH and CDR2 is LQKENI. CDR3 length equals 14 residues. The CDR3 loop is CASSPDGGGTEAFF. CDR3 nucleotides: TGTGCCAGCTCACCAGACGGGGGTGGAACTGAAGCTTTCTTT.

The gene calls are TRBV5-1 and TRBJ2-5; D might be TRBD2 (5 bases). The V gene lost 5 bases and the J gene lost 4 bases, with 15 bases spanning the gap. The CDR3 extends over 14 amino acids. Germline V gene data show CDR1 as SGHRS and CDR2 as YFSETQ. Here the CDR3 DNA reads TGCGCCAGCAGTTCGGGGTTTCTTGGAGAGACCCAGTACTTC. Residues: CASSSGFLGETQYF.

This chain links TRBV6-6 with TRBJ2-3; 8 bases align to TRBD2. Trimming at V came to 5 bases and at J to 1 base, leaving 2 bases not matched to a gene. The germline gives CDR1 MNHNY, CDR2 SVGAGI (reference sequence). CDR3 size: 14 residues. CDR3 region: CASSLSGGTDTQYF. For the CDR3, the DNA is TGTGCCAGCAGTCTTAGCGGGGGCACAGATACGCAGTATTTT.

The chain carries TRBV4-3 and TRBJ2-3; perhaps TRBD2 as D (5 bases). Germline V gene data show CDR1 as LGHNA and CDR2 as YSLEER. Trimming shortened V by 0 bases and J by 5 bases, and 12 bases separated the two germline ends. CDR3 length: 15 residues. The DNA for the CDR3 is TGCGCCAGCAGCCAAGATACCCTAGCCCGAGATACGCAGTATTTT. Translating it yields CASSQDTLARDTQYF.

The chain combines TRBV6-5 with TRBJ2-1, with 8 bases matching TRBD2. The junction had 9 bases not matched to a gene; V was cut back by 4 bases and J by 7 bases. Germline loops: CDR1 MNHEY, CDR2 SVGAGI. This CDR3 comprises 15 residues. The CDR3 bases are TGTGCCAGCAGTTCTCTAGCGGGTAATCAGAATGAGCAGTTCTTC. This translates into CASSSLAGNQNEQFF.

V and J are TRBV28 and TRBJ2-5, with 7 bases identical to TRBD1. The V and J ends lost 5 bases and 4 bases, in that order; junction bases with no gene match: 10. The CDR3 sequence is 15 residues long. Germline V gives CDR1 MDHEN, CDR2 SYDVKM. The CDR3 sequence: CASSPTGKGLETQYF. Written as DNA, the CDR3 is TGTGCCAGCAGTCCGACAGGGAAAGGACTAGAGACCCAGTACTTC.

The CDR3 region has the DNA TGTGCCAGCAGTTACGGGGGGGATCAAGAGACCCAGTACTTC. Its protein is CASSYGGDQETQYF. The chain uses TRBV6-6 and TRBJ2-5; 7 bases are a match to TRBD2. V lost 2 bases and J lost 2; bases outside the gene matches: 2. CDR1 is MNHNY, CDR2 SVGAGI, per germline (reference sequence). There are 14 residues in the CDR3.

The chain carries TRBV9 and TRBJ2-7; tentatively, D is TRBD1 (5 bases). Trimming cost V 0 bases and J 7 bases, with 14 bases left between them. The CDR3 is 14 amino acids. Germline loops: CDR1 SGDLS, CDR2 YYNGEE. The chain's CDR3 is CASSVVGAGGEQYF. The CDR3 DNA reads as TGTGCCAGCAGCGTAGTAGGGGCAGGCGGTGAGCAGTACTTC.

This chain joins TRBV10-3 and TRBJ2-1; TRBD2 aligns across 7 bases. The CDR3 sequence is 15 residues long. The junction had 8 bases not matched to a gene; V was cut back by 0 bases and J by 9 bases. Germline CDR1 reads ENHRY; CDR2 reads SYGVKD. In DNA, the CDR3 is TGTGCCATCAGTGAGTCGCCTAGCGGTAATACTGAGCAGTTCTTC. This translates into CAISESPSGNTEQFF.

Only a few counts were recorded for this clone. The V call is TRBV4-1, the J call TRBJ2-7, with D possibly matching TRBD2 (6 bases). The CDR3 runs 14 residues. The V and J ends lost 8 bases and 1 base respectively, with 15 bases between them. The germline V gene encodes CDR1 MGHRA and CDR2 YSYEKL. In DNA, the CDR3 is TGCGCCAGCGCCCGGGACTCGAGTTCCTACGAGCAGTACTTC. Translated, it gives CASARDSSSYEQYF.

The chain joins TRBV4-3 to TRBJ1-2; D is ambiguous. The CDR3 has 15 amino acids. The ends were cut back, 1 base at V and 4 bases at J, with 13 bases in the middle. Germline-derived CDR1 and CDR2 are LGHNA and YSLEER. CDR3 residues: CASSQADGGVYGYTF. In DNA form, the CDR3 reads TGCGCCAGCAGCCAAGCGGACGGCGGGGTCTATGGCTACACCTTC.

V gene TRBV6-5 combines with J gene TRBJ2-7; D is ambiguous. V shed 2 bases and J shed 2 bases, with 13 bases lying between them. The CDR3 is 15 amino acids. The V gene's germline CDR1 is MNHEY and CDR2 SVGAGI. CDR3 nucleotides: TGTGCCAGCAGTTACCGAGCTAGAAAAACCTACGAGCAGTACTTC. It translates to CASSYRARKTYEQYF.

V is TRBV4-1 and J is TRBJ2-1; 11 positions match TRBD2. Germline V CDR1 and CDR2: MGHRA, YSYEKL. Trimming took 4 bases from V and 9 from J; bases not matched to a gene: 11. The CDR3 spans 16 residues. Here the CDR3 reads CASSRLAGGPLGEQFF. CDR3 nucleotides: TGCGCCAGCAGCCGTCTAGCGGGAGGACCCCTCGGTGAGCAGTTCTTC.